This TCR beta chain is drawn from a study of cytomegalovirus exposure and HLA in healthy donors. Trimming stripped 0 bases from V and 4 bases from J, with 20 bases between. The CDR3 is made up of 18 amino acids. In germline, CDR1 is SGHRS, CDR2 YFSETQ. PCR used 60 Vbeta primers and 13 Jbeta primers. Repertoires were generated with immunoSEQ multiplex PCR, while TCRdb's copy carries only in-frame clones and drops some. The sample carries around 110,000 clones, about 70% recorded once. The sequencing input was PBMCs. This receptor was identified in a man younger than 40 in good health and CMV-seropositive. V usage is TRBV5-1 and J usage is TRBJ2-1, with a weak D call TRBD2 (6 bases). CDR3 loop: CASSLVGGGGRGYNEQFF. In nucleotides, the CDR3 is TGCGCCAGCAGCTTGGTCGGGGGAGGAGGACGGGGGTACAATGAGCAGTTCTTC.